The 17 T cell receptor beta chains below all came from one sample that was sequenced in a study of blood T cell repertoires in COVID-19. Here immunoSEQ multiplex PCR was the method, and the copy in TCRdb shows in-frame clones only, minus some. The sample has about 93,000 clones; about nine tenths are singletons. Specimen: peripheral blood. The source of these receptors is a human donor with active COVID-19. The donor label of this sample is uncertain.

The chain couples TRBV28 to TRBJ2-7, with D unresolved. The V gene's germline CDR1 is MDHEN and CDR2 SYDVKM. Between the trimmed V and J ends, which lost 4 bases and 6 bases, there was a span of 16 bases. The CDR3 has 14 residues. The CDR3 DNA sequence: TGTGCCAGCAGTTCCCCCCCAGGTGAAAGCGAGCAGTACTTC. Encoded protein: CASSSPPGESEQYF. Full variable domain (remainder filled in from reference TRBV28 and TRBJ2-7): DVKVTQSSRYLVKRTGEKVFLECVQDMDHENMFWYRQDPGLGLRLIYFSYDVKMKEKGDIPEGYSVSREKKERFSLILESASTNQTSMYLCASSSPPGESEQYFGPGTRLTVT.

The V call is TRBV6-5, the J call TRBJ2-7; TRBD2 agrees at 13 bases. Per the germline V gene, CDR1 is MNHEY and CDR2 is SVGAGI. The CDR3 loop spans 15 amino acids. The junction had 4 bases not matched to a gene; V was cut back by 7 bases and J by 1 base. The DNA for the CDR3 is TGTGCCAGCAAGACACTAGCGGGGGGGTCCTACGAGCAGTACTTC. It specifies CASKTLAGGSYEQYF.

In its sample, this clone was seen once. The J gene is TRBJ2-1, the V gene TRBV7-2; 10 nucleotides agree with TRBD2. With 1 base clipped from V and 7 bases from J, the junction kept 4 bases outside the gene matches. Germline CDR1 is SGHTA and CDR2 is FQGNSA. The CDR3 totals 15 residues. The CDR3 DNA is TGTGCCAGCAGCTTAGTTCGGACTAGCGGAAATGAGCAGTTCTTC. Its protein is CASSLVRTSGNEQFF. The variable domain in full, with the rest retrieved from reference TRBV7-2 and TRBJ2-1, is GAGVSQSPSNKVTEKGKDVELRCDPISGHTALYWYRQSLGQGLEFLIYFQGNSAPDKSGLPSDRFSAERTGGSVSTLTIQRTQQEDSAVYLCASSLVRTSGNEQFFGPGTRLTVL.

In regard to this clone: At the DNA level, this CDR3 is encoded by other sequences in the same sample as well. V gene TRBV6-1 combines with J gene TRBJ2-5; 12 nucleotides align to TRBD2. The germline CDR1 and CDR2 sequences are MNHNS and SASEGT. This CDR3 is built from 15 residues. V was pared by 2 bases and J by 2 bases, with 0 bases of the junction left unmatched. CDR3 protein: CASSELAGGQETQYF. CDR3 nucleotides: TGTGCCAGCAGTGAACTAGCGGGGGGGCAAGAGACCCAGTACTTC.

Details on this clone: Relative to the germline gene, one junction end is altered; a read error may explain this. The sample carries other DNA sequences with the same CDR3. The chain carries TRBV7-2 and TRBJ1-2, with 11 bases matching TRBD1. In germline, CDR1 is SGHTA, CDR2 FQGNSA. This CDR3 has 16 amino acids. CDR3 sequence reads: CASSSGQGALSYGYTF. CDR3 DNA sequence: TGTGCCAGCAGCTCAGGACAGGGGGCTCTTAGCTATGGCTATACCTTC.

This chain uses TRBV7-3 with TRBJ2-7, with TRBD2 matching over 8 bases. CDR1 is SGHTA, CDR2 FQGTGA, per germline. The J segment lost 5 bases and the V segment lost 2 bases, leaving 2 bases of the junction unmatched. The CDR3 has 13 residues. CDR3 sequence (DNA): TGTGCCAGCAGCTTAGAAGCGGGGGACGAGCAGTACTTC. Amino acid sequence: CASSLEAGDEQYF.

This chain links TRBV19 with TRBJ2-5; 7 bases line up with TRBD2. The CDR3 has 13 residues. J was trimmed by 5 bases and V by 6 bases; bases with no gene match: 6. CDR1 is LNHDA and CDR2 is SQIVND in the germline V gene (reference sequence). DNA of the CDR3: TGTGCCAGTAGCAGACCCGGGAGGGAGACCCAGTACTTC. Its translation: CASSRPGRETQYF.

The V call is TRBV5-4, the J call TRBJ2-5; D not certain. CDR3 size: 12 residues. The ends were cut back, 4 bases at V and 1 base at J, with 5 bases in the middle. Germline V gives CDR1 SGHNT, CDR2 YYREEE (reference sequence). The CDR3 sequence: CASSVIQETQYF. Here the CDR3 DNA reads TGTGCCAGCAGCGTAATCCAAGAGACCCAGTACTTC.

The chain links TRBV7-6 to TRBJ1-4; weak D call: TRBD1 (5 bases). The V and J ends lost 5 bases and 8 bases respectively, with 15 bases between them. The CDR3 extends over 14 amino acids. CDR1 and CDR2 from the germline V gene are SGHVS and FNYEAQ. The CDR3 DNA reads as TGTGCCAGCAGCCTACAGTGGGGGGGAGAAAAACTGTTTTTT. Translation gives CASSLQWGGEKLFF.

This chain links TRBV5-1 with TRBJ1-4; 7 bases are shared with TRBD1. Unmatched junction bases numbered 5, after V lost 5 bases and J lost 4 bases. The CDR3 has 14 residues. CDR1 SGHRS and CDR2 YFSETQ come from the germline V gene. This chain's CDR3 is CASRPGQLNEKLFF. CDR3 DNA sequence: TGCGCCAGCAGACCGGGACAGCTTAATGAAAAACTGTTTTTT.

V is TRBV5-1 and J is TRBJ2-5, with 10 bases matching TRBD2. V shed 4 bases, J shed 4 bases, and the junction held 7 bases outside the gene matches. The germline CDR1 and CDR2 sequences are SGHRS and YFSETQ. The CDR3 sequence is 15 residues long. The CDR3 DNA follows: TGCGCCAGCAGCCCCATAGCGGGGGGCCTAGAGACCCAGTACTTC. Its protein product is CASSPIAGGLETQYF. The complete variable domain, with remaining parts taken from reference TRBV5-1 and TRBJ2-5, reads KAGVTQTPRYLIKTRGQQVTLSCSPISGHRSVSWYQQTPGQGLQFLFEYFSETQRNKGNFPGRFSGRQFSNSRSEMNVSTLELGDSALYLCASSPIAGGLETQYFGPGTRLLVL.

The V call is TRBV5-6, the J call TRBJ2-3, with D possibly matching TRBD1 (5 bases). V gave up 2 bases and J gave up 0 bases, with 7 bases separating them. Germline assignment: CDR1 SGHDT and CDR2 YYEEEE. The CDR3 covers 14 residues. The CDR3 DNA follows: TGTGCCAGCAGCTTCAGGGCGAGCACAGATACGCAGTATTTT. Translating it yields CASSFRASTDTQYF.

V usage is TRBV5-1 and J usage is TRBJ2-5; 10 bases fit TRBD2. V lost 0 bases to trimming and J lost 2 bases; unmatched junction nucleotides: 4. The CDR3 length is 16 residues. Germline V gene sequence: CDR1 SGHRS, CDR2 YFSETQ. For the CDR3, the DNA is TGCGCCAGCAGCTTGGGCCCAGCGGGGGGGCAAGAGACCCAGTACTTC. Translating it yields CASSLGPAGGQETQYF.

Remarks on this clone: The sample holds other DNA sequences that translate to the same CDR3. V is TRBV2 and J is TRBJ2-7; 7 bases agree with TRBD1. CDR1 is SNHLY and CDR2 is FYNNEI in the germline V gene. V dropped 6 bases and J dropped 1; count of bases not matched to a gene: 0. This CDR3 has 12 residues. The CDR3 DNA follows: TGTGCCAGCAGGGACAGGTCCTACGAGCAGTACTTC. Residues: CASRDRSYEQYF.

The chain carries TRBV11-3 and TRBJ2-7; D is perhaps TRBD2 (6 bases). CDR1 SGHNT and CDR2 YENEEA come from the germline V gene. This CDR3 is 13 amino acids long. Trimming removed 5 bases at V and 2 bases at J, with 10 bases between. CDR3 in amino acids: CASSRAGTYEQYF. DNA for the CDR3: TGTGCCAGCAGCCGGGCGGGGACCTACGAGCAGTACTTC.

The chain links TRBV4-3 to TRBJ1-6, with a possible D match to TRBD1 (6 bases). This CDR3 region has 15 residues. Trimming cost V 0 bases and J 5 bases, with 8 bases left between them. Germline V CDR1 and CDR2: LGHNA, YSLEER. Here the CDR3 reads CASSQEQGNNSPLHF. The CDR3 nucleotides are TGCGCCAGCAGCCAAGAACAGGGCAATAATTCACCCCTCCACTTT.

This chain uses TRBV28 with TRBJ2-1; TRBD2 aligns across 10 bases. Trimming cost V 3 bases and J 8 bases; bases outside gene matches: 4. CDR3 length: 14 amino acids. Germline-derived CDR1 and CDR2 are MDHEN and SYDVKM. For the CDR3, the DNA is TGTGCCAGCAGTTTCTCCGGGACTAGCGATGAGCAGTTCTTC. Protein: CASSFSGTSDEQFF.